This T cell receptor beta chain was recovered during a study of blood T cell repertoires in COVID-19. The overall study: COVID-19 samples, acute and convalescent, were from the United States, Italy and Spain.

This CDR3 contains 14 residues. J lost 4 bases, V lost 3 bases, and 5 bases had no gene match. In germline, CDR1 is LNHDA, CDR2 SQIVND (reference sequence). Per the original methods: The assay estimated nucleated cells by amplifying reference gene primers. Sequenced by immunoSEQ multiplex PCR; TCRdb stores in-frame clones only, minus some. Clonal size and the V and J genes are those of that table, whereas D and trimming came from the DNA. The data show 40,000 to 55,000 clones, approximately 91% seen once. This receptor was taken from a human donor in a cohort sampled during active COVID-19. The V gene is TRBV19, the J gene TRBJ1-1; 7 nucleotides agree with TRBD1. The source material was peripheral blood. The CDR3 DNA reads as TGTGCCAGTAGTATTGACAGGGTCGGCACTGAAGCTTTCTTT. This encodes CASSIDRVGTEAFF.